What follows are 20 T cell receptor beta chains derived from one specimen sequenced in a study of cytomegalovirus exposure and HLA in healthy donors. This PCR relied on a set of 60 Vbeta primers and 13 Jbeta primers. Clones were sequenced by immunoSEQ multiplex PCR, and TCRdb holds only the in-frame ones, with some missing. Of roughly 100,000 clones detected, 50% to 70% appear once; the ten largest clones hold 4.8%. Source material: PBMCs. The receptors were gathered from a human donor in good health.

The rearrangement uses TRBV5-5 and TRBJ2-1; no definite D call. The CDR3 extends over 13 amino acids. Trimming cost V 0 bases and J 4 bases, with 5 bases left between them. From germline, CDR1 is SGHKS and CDR2 YYEKEE (reference sequence). The CDR3 region has the DNA TGTGCCAGCAGCTTGGACATATACAATGAGCAGTTCTTC. Amino acids: CASSLDIYNEQFF.

The chain has TRBV6-1 and TRBJ2-7; 7 bases fit TRBD1. Germline assignment: CDR1 MNHNS and CDR2 SASEGT. This CDR3 is built from 15 residues. Trimming removed 5 bases from V and 6 bases from J; junction bases left unmatched: 13. The CDR3 DNA reads TGTGCCAGCAGTCCCAGCCGACAGGGAGTGGGCGAGCAGTACTTC. It translates to CASSPSRQGVGEQYF.

The V and J genes are TRBV6-5 and TRBJ2-3, with a weak D call TRBD1 (5 bases). The CDR3 totals 13 residues. Germline V lookup: CDR1 MNHEY, CDR2 SVGAGI. Trimming took off 3 bases at V and 6 bases at J, with 10 bases between the two ends. The CDR3 region is CASSYGAPDTQYF. The CDR3 DNA is TGTGCCAGCAGTTATGGGGCCCCGGATACGCAGTATTTT.

The V and J genes are TRBV5-6 and TRBJ2-7; 8 nucleotides align to TRBD1. The CDR3 loop spans 12 amino acids. Germline CDR1 reads SGHDT; CDR2 reads YYEEEE. The trim removed 5 bases at V and 7 bases at J, leaving 5 bases unmatched. Here the CDR3 DNA reads TGTGCCAGCAGGAGACAGGGGTGGGAGCAGTACTTC. Encoded protein: CASRRQGWEQYF. The full variable domain, rest sourced from reference TRBV5-6 and TRBJ2-7, is DAGVTQSPTHLIKTRGQQVTLRCSPKSGHDTVSWYQQALGQGPQFIFQYYEEEERQRGNFPDRFSGHQFPNYSSELNVNALLLGDSALYLCASRRQGWEQYFGPGTRLTVT.

The V and J genes are TRBV30 and TRBJ2-5, with 9 bases lining up with TRBD1. Germline trimming cut 2 bases from V and 2 bases from J; bases unmatched to any gene: 6. CDR3 length: 15 residues. Looked up from germline, CDR1 is GTSNPN and CDR2 is SVGIG (reference sequence). The CDR3, as DNA: TGTGCCTGGAGTTCGGGACAGGGAGATCAAGAGACCCAGTACTTC. Translated: CAWSSGQGDQETQYF.

Only a few counts were recorded for this clone. The rearrangement uses TRBV5-6 and TRBJ2-7; D is undetermined. With 6 bases removed from V and 9 bases from J, the gap between germline ends came to 22 bases. This CDR3 comprises 14 residues. Germline assignment: CDR1 SGHDT and CDR2 YYEEEE. The DNA for the CDR3 is TGTGCCAGCATTAGCCGGAATTCTGGTCAGCGGCAGTACTTC. Amino acid sequence: CASISRNSGQRQYF.

The CDR3 protein is CASSLYGGSNQPQHF. CDR3 bases: TGTGCCAGCAGTTTATATGGAGGTAGCAATCAGCCCCAGCATTTT. The J gene is TRBJ1-5, the V gene TRBV27; D ambiguous. CDR1 is MNHEY, CDR2 SMNVEV, per germline (reference sequence). V dropped 1 base and J dropped 0 bases, with 7 bases sitting between them. The CDR3 length is 15 residues.

The J gene is TRBJ2-7, the V gene TRBV30; 8 bases align to TRBD1. The CDR3 is 15 amino acids. V lost 0 bases and J lost 4; bases outside the gene matches: 8. CDR1 is GTSNPN and CDR2 is SVGIG in the germline V gene (reference sequence). In DNA form, the CDR3 reads TGTGCCTGGAGTGTTGGTGAACAGGGGGTTTACGAGCAGTACTTC. The encoded protein is CAWSVGEQGVYEQYF.

The J gene is TRBJ2-7, the V gene TRBV4-1; D remains unclear. Germline CDR1 and CDR2: MGHRA and YSYEKL. The V gene lost 1 base and the J gene lost 7 bases, with 11 bases spanning the gap. The CDR3 has 13 residues. This CDR3 reads CASSQALYEEQYF. DNA of the CDR3: TGCGCCAGCAGCCAAGCACTGTACGAAGAGCAGTACTTC.

This sequence joins TRBV11-2 and TRBJ2-1, with 8 positions matching TRBD2. The V gene's germline CDR1 is SGHAT and CDR2 FQNNGV. The CDR3 is 15 residues long. V lost 5 bases to trimming and J lost 6 bases; unmatched junction nucleotides: 9. The CDR3 DNA is TGTGCCAGCAGCCTAGTGAGGACTAGCCGCAATGAGCAGTTCTTC. Its translation is CASSLVRTSRNEQFF.

The chain is built from TRBV4-1 and TRBJ2-1, with 12 bases fitting TRBD2. Germline CDR1 and CDR2: MGHRA and YSYEKL. The length of the CDR3 is 15 residues. The ends lost 4 bases at V and 8 bases at J; junction bases unmatched: 6. CDR3 protein: CASSRTSGVLDEQFF. The CDR3 DNA reads as TGCGCCAGCAGCCGGACTAGCGGGGTATTGGATGAGCAGTTCTTC.

This clone has just a few counts. This chain links TRBV27 with TRBJ2-1; the D is unclear. From germline, CDR1 is MNHEY and CDR2 SMNVEV (reference sequence). The CDR3 contains 13 residues. Between the trimmed V and J ends, which lost 6 bases and 0 bases, there was a span of 6 bases. CDR3 DNA: TGTGCCAGCAGCCCCCTCTCCTACAATGAGCAGTTCTTC. This translates into CASSPLSYNEQFF.

The J gene is TRBJ1-6, the V gene TRBV28, with D perhaps matching TRBD1 (6 bases). The CDR3 runs 14 residues. Trimming stripped 5 bases from V and 6 bases from J, with 11 bases between. Germline loops: CDR1 MDHEN, CDR2 SYDVKM. CDR3 sequence reads: CASSRTGLNSPLHF. The CDR3 nucleotides are TGTGCCAGCAGTCGAACAGGGCTTAATTCACCCCTCCACTTT.

This rearrangement joins TRBV19 to TRBJ2-2; TRBD2 might be the D (6 bases). Germline lookup yields CDR1 LNHDA and CDR2 SQIVND (reference sequence). This CDR3 region has 15 residues. V lost 3 bases and J lost 3, with 11 bases in between. The DNA of the CDR3 is TGTGCCAGTAGTATTATCGGGGGAGACACCGGGGAGCTGTTTTTT. It specifies CASSIIGGDTGELFF.

This clone showed up just a few times. This sequence joins TRBV9 and TRBJ2-1; 9 nucleotides match TRBD1. The junction had 20 bases not matched to a gene; V was cut back by 1 base and J by 3 bases. CDR3 length equals 21 residues. Per the germline V gene, CDR1 is SGDLS and CDR2 is YYNGEE. CDR3 coding DNA: TGTGCCAGCAGCGTATCGACCTCCGGGACAGGGTTCTTTGGGCGCTACAATGAGCAGTTCTTC. It codes for CASSVSTSGTGFFGRYNEQFF.

The chain carries TRBV6-5 and TRBJ1-3, with a possible D match to TRBD1 (5 bases). The V end was cut by 5 bases, the J end by 1 base, with 9 bases between. This CDR3 contains 14 residues. The germline V gene has CDR1 MNHEY and CDR2 SVGAGI. CDR3 region: CASSRQISGNTIYF. The DNA for the CDR3 is TGTGCCAGCAGTCGACAGATATCTGGAAACACCATATATTTT.

The chain couples TRBV27 to TRBJ1-1; the match to TRBD1 covers 7 bases. Germline loops: CDR1 MNHEY, CDR2 SMNVEV (reference sequence). J gave up 6 bases and V 2 bases, and 6 bases lay outside the gene matches. The CDR3 has 14 amino acids. In DNA, the CDR3 is TGTGCCAGCAGTTTACAGGCCCAGGGGGCTGAAGCTTTCTTT. Translating it yields CASSLQAQGAEAFF.

The chain recombines TRBV28 with TRBJ1-2; D is unresolved. Germline V CDR1 and CDR2: MDHEN, SYDVKM. Trimming stripped 3 bases from V and 2 bases from J, with 10 bases between. The CDR3 is 14 residues long. The CDR3 sequence: CASSFGTGNYGYTF. The CDR3 DNA sequence: TGTGCCAGCAGTTTCGGTACGGGGAACTATGGCTACACCTTC.

The chain is built from TRBV4-2 and TRBJ2-2, with 7 bases lining up with TRBD1. In germline, CDR1 is LGHNA, CDR2 YNFKEQ. CDR3 size: 14 residues. With V trimmed by 0 bases and J by 6 bases, 1 base remained unmatched. The CDR3 loop is CASSQDQGAGELFF. Written as DNA, the CDR3 is TGTGCCAGCAGCCAAGATCAGGGGGCCGGGGAGCTGTTTTTT.

The chain couples TRBV11-2 to TRBJ2-1, with TRBD1 identical over 9 bases. V lost 2 bases to trimming and J lost 4 bases; unmatched junction nucleotides: 6. This CDR3 region has 16 residues. CDR1 and CDR2 from the germline V gene are SGHAT and FQNNGV. Here the CDR3 DNA reads TGTGCCAGCAGCTTAAGGAGGGACAGGGTATACAATGAGCAGTTCTTC. It is translated as CASSLRRDRVYNEQFF. Full variable domain (missing parts from reference TRBV11-2 and TRBJ2-1): EAGVAQSPRYKIIEKRQSVAFWCNPISGHATLYWYQQILGQGPKLLIQFQNNGVVDDSQLPKDRFSAERLKGVDSTLKIQPAKLEDSAVYLCASSLRRDRVYNEQFFGPGTRLTVL.